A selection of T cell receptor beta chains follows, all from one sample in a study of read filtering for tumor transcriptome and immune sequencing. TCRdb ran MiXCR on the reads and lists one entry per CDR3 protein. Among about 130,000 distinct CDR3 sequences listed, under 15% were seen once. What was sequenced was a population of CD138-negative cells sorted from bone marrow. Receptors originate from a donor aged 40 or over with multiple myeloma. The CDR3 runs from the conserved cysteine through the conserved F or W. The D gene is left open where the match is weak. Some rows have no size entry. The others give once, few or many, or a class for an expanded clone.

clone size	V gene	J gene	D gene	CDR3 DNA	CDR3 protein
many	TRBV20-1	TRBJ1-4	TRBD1	TGCAGTGCCGCGGGACAGGGGCATGAAAAACTGTTTTTT	CSAAGQGHEKLFF
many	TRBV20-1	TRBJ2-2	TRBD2	TGCAGTGCTACGGGCGGGAGGAGTCCCACAAACACCGGGGAGCTGTTTTTT	CSATGGRSPTNTGELFF
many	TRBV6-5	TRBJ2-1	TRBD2	TGTGCCAGCAGTTACCGGACTAGCGGGAGTCCTAATGAGCAGTTCTTC	CASSYRTSGSPNEQFF
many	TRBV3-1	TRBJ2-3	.	TGTGCCAGCAGCCTCCCCCCGAGGGACGACCACACAGATACGCAGTATTTT	CASSLPPRDDHTDTQYF
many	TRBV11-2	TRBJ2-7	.	TGTGCCAGCAGTCCCTCGGGGTCGAGGTACGAGCAGTACTTC	CASSPSGSRYEQYF
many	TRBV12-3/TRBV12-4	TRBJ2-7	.	TGTGCCAGCAGACCATCGGGAAGGGGGACCGAGCAGTACTTC	CASRPSGRGTEQYF
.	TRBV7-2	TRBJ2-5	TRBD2	TGTGCCAGCAGCCCTGGGCGGATGGCTAGCGGGGAGACCCAGTACTTC	CASSPGRMASGETQYF
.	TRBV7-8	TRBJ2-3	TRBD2	TGTGCCAGCAGCCGGAGGCAACTAGCGGGGGCCACAGATACGCAGTATTTT	CASSRRQLAGATDTQYF
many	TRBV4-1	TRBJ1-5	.	TGCGCCAGCAGCCAAGGGACTAGCAATCAGCCCCAGCATTTT	CASSQGTSNQPQHF
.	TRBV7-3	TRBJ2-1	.	TGTGCCAGCAGCTTAAGGGTAGGGGGGGACAATGAGCAGTTCTTC	CASSLRVGGDNEQFF
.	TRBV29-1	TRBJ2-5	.	TGCAGCGTTGAAGACCGCCTGGCCCAGGGGGGAGAGACCCAGTACTTC	CSVEDRLAQGGETQYF
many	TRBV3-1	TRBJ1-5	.	TGTGCCAGCAGCCAAGGTCCGGGGGATAGTTATCAGCCCCAGCATTTT	CASSQGPGDSYQPQHF
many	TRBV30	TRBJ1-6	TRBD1	TGTGCCTGGAGTGGGGTCGCGACAGGGAGTGGTAATTCACCCCTCCACTTT	CAWSGVATGSGNSPLHF
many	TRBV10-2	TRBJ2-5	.	TGTGCCAGCAGTTCGGGCGGGACCCAGTACTTC	CASSSGGTQYF
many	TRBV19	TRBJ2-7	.	TGTGCCAGTAGTATTACCCTAGCTAGCTCCTACGAGCAGTACTTC	CASSITLASSYEQYF
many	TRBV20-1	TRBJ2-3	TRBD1	TGCAGTGCTACCGGGACAGGGGGTAGCACAGATACGCAGTATTTT	CSATGTGGSTDTQYF
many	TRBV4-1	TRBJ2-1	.	TGCGCCAGCAGCCACATACAGGGCCCGAATACTAATGAGCAGTTCTTC	CASSHIQGPNTNEQFF
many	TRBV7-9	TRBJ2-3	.	TGTGCCAGCAGCTTAGGCTGGCGGAGCACAGATACGCAGTATTTT	CASSLGWRSTDTQYF
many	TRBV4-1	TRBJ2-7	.	TGCGCCAGCAGCCAAGTCCACGGAGGGAGTCCGTACGAGCAGTACTTC	CASSQVHGGSPYEQYF
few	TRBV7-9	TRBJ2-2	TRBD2	TGTGCCAGCAGCCAACTAGCGGGAGGGACCGGGGAGCTGTTTTTT	CASSQLAGGTGELFF
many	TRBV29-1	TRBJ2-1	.	TGCAGCGTTGGGCACCGGGGCGCCTACAATGAGCAGTTCTTC	CSVGHRGAYNEQFF
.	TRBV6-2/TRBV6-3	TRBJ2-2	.	TGCGCCAGCTTATGGTACCTCACCGGGGAGCTGTTTTTT	CASLWYLTGELFF
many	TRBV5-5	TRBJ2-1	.	TGTGCCAGCAGCATTGGGACTTCAAGCCGGGAGTTCTTC	CASSIGTSSREFF
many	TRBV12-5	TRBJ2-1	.	TGTGCTAGTGGTTTGGATCGGCGTCATGAGCAGTTCTTC	CASGLDRRHEQFF
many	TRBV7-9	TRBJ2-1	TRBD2	TGTGCCAGCAGCTTAGCACTGGCGGGAGGAAGATCGGATGAGCAGTTCTTC	CASSLALAGGRSDEQFF
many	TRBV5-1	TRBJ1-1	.	TGCGCCAGCAGCTTGGAAGGGATCACTGAAGCTTTCTTT	CASSLEGITEAFF